This entry lists 21 T cell receptor beta chains sequenced from one sample in a study of radiotherapy plus CTLA-4 blockade in lung cancer. Clones were sequenced by immunoSEQ multiplex PCR, and TCRdb holds only the in-frame ones, with some missing. The sample lists roughly 77,000 clones; roughly 70% were seen once. The sequencing here drew on peripheral blood, taken from a patient treated with radiotherapy plus ipilimumab. The origin of the receptors is a human donor with non-small cell lung cancer whose response to radiotherapy plus ipilimumab could not be evaluated.

The chain is built from TRBV19 and TRBJ2-1; D possibly corresponds to TRBD2 (6 bases). The V gene's germline CDR1 is LNHDA and CDR2 SQIVND (reference sequence). V lost 7 bases to trimming and J lost 16 bases, with 14 bases between them. This CDR3 has 10 amino acids. CDR3 sequence (DNA): TGTGCCAGTACCCGGGAGTTTGGATTCTTC. Its protein product is CASTREFGFF.

This clone was detected only once. This sample also contains other DNA sequences that code for the same CDR3. The chain uses TRBV5-1 and TRBJ2-2; 9 positions agree with TRBD1. This CDR3 contains 15 residues. CDR1 and CDR2 (germline): SGHRS, YFSETQ. After removal of 4 bases from V and 4 bases from J, the junction contained 5 bases not matched to a gene. CDR3 sequence reads: CASSLGQGSTGELFF. The DNA for the CDR3 is TGCGCCAGCAGCCTCGGACAGGGGAGCACCGGGGAGCTGTTTTTT.

The chain carries TRBV9 and TRBJ1-6; 7 bases are a match to TRBD1. Trimming at V came to 4 bases and at J to 10 bases, leaving 5 bases not matched to a gene. Germline values: CDR1 SGDLS, CDR2 YYNGEE. CDR3 length equals 13 residues. CDR3 in DNA: TGTGCCAGCAGCCGACAGGGTGGGTCACCCCTCCACTTT. Its translation is CASSRQGGSPLHF.

The chain couples TRBV5-1 to TRBJ2-6; D is unclear. The length of the CDR3 is 16 residues. The germline gives CDR1 SGHRS, CDR2 YFSETQ. Trimming took off 3 bases at V and 0 bases at J, with 10 bases between the two ends. The CDR3 sequence is CASSSRVTSGANVLTF. DNA for the CDR3: TGCGCCAGCAGCTCCCGGGTCACCTCTGGGGCCAACGTCCTGACTTTC.

This CDR3 reads CASSNRLAGAYEQYF. The DNA for the CDR3 is TGTGCCAGCAGCAACAGACTAGCGGGGGCCTACGAGCAGTACTTC. The V call is TRBV6-5, the J call TRBJ2-7; 12 bases are a match to TRBD2. The CDR3 contains 15 residues. The germline V gene encodes CDR1 MNHEY and CDR2 SVGAGI. Germline trimming cut 6 bases from V and 2 bases from J; bases unmatched to any gene: 5.

V usage is TRBV4-1 and J usage is TRBJ1-5; D might be TRBD1 (6 bases). Germline V gene sequence: CDR1 MGHRA, CDR2 YSYEKL. Trimming stripped 1 base from V and 4 bases from J, with 17 bases between. The CDR3 sequence is 17 residues long. CDR3 sequence: CASSQGLGAGANQPQHF. The CDR3 nucleotides read TGCGCCAGCAGCCAAGGTTTGGGCGCAGGGGCTAATCAGCCCCAGCATTTT.

J is TRBJ2-2 and V is TRBV4-1; 7 nucleotides match TRBD2. The germline V gene encodes CDR1 MGHRA and CDR2 YSYEKL. This CDR3 contains 13 residues. The V and J ends lost 4 bases and 5 bases, in that order; junction bases with no gene match: 1. The CDR3 DNA is TGCGCCAGCAGCCTCGGGGGGACCGGGGAGCTGTTTTTT. Translating gives CASSLGGTGELFF.

V gene TRBV27 combines with J gene TRBJ2-7; the D gene is possibly TRBD1 (5 bases). V lost 3 bases and J 0 bases, leaving 6 bases between the germline ends. The germline gives CDR1 MNHEY, CDR2 SMNVEV (reference sequence). The CDR3 sequence is 13 residues long. The CDR3 region has the DNA TGTGCCAGCAGTTTCCAGGGCTCCTACGAGCAGTACTTC. It translates to CASSFQGSYEQYF.

The chain employs TRBV2 and TRBJ2-5; TRBD1 agrees at 10 bases. Germline values: CDR1 SNHLY, CDR2 FYNNEI. The CDR3 is 16 residues long. Trimming took 11 bases from V and 3 from J; bases not matched to a gene: 15. The CDR3 reads CAVLLFGTGAKETQYF. The CDR3 DNA reads as TGTGCCGTATTACTCTTCGGGACAGGGGCTAAAGAGACCCAGTACTTC.

The chain is built from TRBV6-6 and TRBJ1-1; TRBD1 is a possible D gene (5 bases). Trimming stripped 5 bases from V and 0 bases from J, with 13 bases between. Germline assignment: CDR1 MNHNY and CDR2 SVGAGI (reference sequence). The CDR3 length is 15 residues. CDR3 sequence reads: CASSLAGPLNTEAFF. The CDR3 DNA follows: TGTGCCAGCAGTCTAGCGGGACCGCTGAACACTGAAGCTTTCTTT.

This chain uses TRBV12-5 with TRBJ2-5, with D possibly being TRBD2 (6 bases). Trimming stripped 2 bases from V and 4 bases from J, with 14 bases between. This CDR3 comprises 15 residues. CDR1 and CDR2 from the germline V gene are LGHNT and FRNRAP. The chain's CDR3 is CASGLFGRLPETQYF. The CDR3 DNA is TGTGCTAGTGGTTTGTTTGGGAGGCTTCCAGAGACCCAGTACTTC.

This chain links TRBV5-6 with TRBJ1-1; weak D call: TRBD1 (5 bases). CDR1 and CDR2 from the germline V gene are SGHDT and YYEEEE. The CDR3 is 15 residues long. The germline V and J ends were trimmed by 1 base and 0 bases, with 10 bases remaining between them. The CDR3 DNA is TGTGCCAGCAGCTTGCCAGGGACTTTGAACACTGAAGCTTTCTTT. Its translation: CASSLPGTLNTEAFF. Combining the CDR3 with reference TRBV5-6 and TRBJ1-1 gives the whole variable domain DAGVTQSPTHLIKTRGQQVTLRCSPKSGHDTVSWYQQALGQGPQFIFQYYEEEERQRGNFPDRFSGHQFPNYSSELNVNALLLGDSALYLCASSLPGTLNTEAFFGQGTRLTVV.

The chain employs TRBV27 and TRBJ1-5, with D maybe TRBD1 (6 bases). V was trimmed by 4 bases and J by 0 bases, leaving 16 bases between them. CDR1 and CDR2 (germline): MNHEY, SMNVEV (reference sequence). CDR3 length equals 17 residues. The chain's CDR3 is CASSSIQGTYSNQPQHF. CDR3 coding DNA: TGTGCCAGCAGTTCTATACAGGGAACATATAGCAATCAGCCCCAGCATTTT.

Here the CDR3 reads CASAATPGPNEQFF. In DNA, the CDR3 is TGTGCCAGCGCCGCGACTCCCGGCCCCAATGAGCAGTTCTTC. This sequence joins TRBV27 and TRBJ2-1; D not certain. The germline CDR1 and CDR2 sequences are MNHEY and SMNVEV (reference sequence). The CDR3 contains 14 residues. V was cut by 8 bases and J by 6 bases, with 17 bases left in between.

This CDR3 is CASGQSYGYTF. The CDR3 nucleotides read TGTGCCAGCGGACAATCCTATGGCTACACCTTC. The chain joins TRBV2 to TRBJ1-2; TRBD1 is a possible D gene (5 bases). This CDR3 is built from 11 residues. CDR1 SNHLY and CDR2 FYNNEI come from the germline V gene. The germline V and J ends were trimmed by 8 bases and 4 bases, with 8 bases remaining between them.

A single count supports this clone. The chain joins TRBV11-1 to TRBJ1-6, with D perhaps TRBD1 (5 bases). Per germline, CDR1 SGHAT and CDR2 FQDESV (reference sequence). V lost 1 base and J 10 bases, leaving 11 bases between the germline ends. This CDR3 is 14 amino acids long. The DNA of the CDR3 is TGTGCCAGCAGCTTAGGGGTTCGGGGGTCACCCCTCCACTTT. It translates to CASSLGVRGSPLHF.

The chain combines TRBV21-1 with TRBJ2-1; the DNA was not used to check the table's D call, TRBD2. TRBV21-1 is tagged as a pseudogene. This CDR3 has 17 amino acids. This CDR3 is CASSKARQTGISNEQFF. The DNA of the CDR3 is TGTGCCAGCAGCAAAGCGCGGCAGACGGGTATCAGCAATGAGCAGTTCTTC.

The sample holds one count of this clone. The V and J genes are TRBV30 and TRBJ1-6; no definite D call. Looked up from germline, CDR1 is GTSNPN and CDR2 is SVGIG (reference sequence). The CDR3 has 11 amino acids. Trimming took off 2 bases at V and 10 bases at J, with 6 bases between the two ends. CDR3 amino acids: CAWSLGSPLHF. The CDR3 DNA follows: TGTGCCTGGAGTCTTGGCTCACCCCTCCACTTT.

The V call is TRBV11-3, the J call TRBJ2-7, with TRBD1 matching over 8 bases. The V gene end was trimmed by 4 bases and the J gene end by 2 bases; junction bases not matched to a gene: 7. Germline loops: CDR1 SGHNT, CDR2 YENEEA. The CDR3 contains 15 residues. CDR3 amino acids: CASSSRQGKAYEQYF. Written as DNA, the CDR3 is TGTGCCAGCAGCTCCCGACAGGGGAAAGCCTACGAGCAGTACTTC.

The chain has TRBV29-1 and TRBJ1-1; 7 positions agree with TRBD1. Germline V gene data show CDR1 as SQVTM and CDR2 as ANQGSEA. Losses at the gene ends were 2 bases for V and 3 bases for J; bases not matched to a gene: 0. The CDR3 covers 12 residues. CDR3 bases: TGCAGCGTTGAACAGGGGGACACTGAAGCTTTCTTT. Amino acids: CSVEQGDTEAFF.

This clone was picked up one time. The V gene is TRBV4-1, the J gene TRBJ1-5; TRBD1 matches at 7 bases. V shed 3 bases and J 1 base; nucleotides not matched to a gene: 18. The CDR3 is 20 residues long. CDR1 is MGHRA and CDR2 is YSYEKL in the germline V gene. The CDR3 DNA follows: TGCGCCAGCAGCCAGGAAAGGGGCTTTGAGGGGGCGAGAAGCAATCAGCCCCAGCATTTT. This sequence encodes CASSQERGFEGARSNQPQHF.